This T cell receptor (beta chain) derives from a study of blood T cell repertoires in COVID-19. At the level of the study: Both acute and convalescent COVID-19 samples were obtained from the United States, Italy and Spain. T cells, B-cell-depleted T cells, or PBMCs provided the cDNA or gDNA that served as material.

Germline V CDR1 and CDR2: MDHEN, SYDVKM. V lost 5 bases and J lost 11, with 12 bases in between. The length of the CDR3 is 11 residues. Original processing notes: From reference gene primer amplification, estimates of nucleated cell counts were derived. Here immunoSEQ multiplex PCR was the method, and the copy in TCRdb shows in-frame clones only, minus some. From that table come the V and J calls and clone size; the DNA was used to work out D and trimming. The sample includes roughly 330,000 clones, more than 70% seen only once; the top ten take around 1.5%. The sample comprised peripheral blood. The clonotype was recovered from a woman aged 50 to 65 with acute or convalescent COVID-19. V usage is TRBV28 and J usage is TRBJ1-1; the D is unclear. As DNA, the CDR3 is TGTGCCAGCAGTACTCGTGGTCGTGCTTTCTTT. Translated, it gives CASSTRGRAFF. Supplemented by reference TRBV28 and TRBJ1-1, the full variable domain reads DVKVTQSSRYLVKRTGEKVFLECVQDMDHENMFWYRQDPGLGLRLIYFSYDVKMKEKGDIPEGYSVSREKKERFSLILESASTNQTSMYLCASSTRGRAFFGQGTRLTVV.